This T cell receptor (beta chain) came from a study of T cell responses to AZD1222 COVID-19 vaccine. Study-wide background: Samples with a second dose at about 4 or about 12 weeks were pooled together. General study findings and limits: An increase in Spike-specific TCR breadth and depth was observed after two AZD1222 doses. Only 5 to 7 AZD1222 recipients tested seropositive at baseline. Clonal diversity was possibly underestimated, and white British individuals and females predominated among donors.

In regard to this clone: Its target is unknown.

Some clones are missing from TCRdb's copy, which holds only in-frame ones; the method was immunoSEQ multiplex PCR. This table has 150,000 to 180,000 clones, about 85% appearing once. The source material was peripheral blood, sampled on day 0 of AZD1222 vaccination. The sequence was collected from an adult in good health.

The CDR3 DNA is TGTGCCAGTCTCGAACATGGACAGAAAGCCTACGAGCAGTACTTC. Translation: CASLEHGQKAYEQYF. The rearrangement links TRBV28 to TRBJ2-7; TRBD1 is a possible D gene (6 bases). V shed 9 bases and J shed 2 bases, with 20 bases lying between them. In germline, CDR1 is MDHEN, CDR2 SYDVKM. The CDR3 covers 15 residues.